This T cell receptor beta chain stems from a study of chemoradiotherapy in HPV16-positive cancers. Overall study context: Candidate HPV-specific clones and shared TCR motifs came from two HPV16-positive patients.

In germline, CDR1 is SGHTA, CDR2 FQGNSA. With 4 bases removed from V and 12 bases from J, the gap between germline ends came to 16 bases. The CDR3 consists of 13 residues. On this clone: Its antigen is not known.

Assay used: immunoSEQ multiplex PCR; TCRdb lists only in-frame clones, some missing. The top ten clones hold 3.5% to 4.5% of a sample with roughly 14,000 clones, roughly 87% of them seen once. General observations from the study: HPV-responsive T-cell expansion during chemoradiotherapy was linked to improved recurrence-free survival in HPV16-positive patients. Non-HPV-specific T cells did not expand in tumors during treatment, whereas candidate HPV-specific clones and E7-related motifs did.

The sample consisted of tumor tissue, taken from a patient who underwent chemoradiotherapy. This chain connects TRBV7-2 to TRBJ2-1, with D tentatively TRBD1 (6 bases). The clonotype originates from a human donor with HPV-associated anogenital cancer. The CDR3 DNA is TGTGCCAGCAGCTCAAGGACAGCCAGGGGGCAGTTCTTC. Encoded protein: CASSSRTARGQFF.